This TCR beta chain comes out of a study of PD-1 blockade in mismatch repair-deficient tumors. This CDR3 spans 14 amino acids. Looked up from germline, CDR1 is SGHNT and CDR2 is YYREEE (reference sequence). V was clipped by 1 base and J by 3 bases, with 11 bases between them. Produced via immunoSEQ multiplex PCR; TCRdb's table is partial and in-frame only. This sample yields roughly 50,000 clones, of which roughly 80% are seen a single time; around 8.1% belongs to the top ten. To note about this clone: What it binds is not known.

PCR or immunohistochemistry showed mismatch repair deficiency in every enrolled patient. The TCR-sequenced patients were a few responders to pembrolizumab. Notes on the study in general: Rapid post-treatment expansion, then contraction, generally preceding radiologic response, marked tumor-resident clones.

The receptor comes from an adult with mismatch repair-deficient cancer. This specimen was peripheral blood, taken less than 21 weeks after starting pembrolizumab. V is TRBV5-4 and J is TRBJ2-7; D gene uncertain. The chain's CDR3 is CASSLFSNDYEQYF. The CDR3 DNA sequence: TGTGCCAGCAGCTTGTTCTCGAACGACTACGAGCAGTACTTC.